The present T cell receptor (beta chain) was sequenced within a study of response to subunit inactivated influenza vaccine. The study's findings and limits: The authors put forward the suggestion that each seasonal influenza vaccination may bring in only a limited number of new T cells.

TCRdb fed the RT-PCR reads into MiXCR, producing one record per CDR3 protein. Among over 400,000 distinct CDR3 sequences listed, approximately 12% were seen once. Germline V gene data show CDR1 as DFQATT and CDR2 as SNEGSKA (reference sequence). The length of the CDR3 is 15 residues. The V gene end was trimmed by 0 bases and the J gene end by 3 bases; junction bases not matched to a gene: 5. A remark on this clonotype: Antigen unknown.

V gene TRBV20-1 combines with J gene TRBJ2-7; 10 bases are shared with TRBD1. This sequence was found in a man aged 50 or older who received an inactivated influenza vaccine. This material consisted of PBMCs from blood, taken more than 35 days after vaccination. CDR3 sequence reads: CSARDGTGVHYEQYF. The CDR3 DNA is TGCAGTGCTAGAGATGGGACAGGGGTTCACTACGAGCAGTACTTC.